These 7 T cell receptor beta chains were all obtained from the same sample, sequenced in a study of graft-versus-host responses after intestinal transplantation. Produced via immunoSEQ multiplex PCR; TCRdb's table is partial and in-frame only. This sample carries 60,000 to 65,000 clones, 85% to 95% of them seen once, and the ten largest clones take about 1.7%. These TCRs' antigens remain unknown. This material consisted of unstimulated CD8+ T cells sorted from spleen or lymph node cells, taken before transplant. These receptors all come from a human donor who was the organ donor for an intestinal transplant.

The rearrangement uses TRBV11-2 and TRBJ2-7; TRBD2 agrees at 10 bases. V gave up 5 bases and J gave up 3 bases; unmatched junction bases: 16. Germline CDR1 and CDR2: SGHAT and FQNNGV. This CDR3 has 18 residues. This CDR3 reads CASSHTAGGPLSGYEQYF. The CDR3 region has the DNA TGTGCCAGCAGCCATACAGCGGGAGGGCCGCTATCGGGCTACGAGCAGTACTTC. Supplemented by reference TRBV11-2 and TRBJ2-7, the full variable domain reads EAGVAQSPRYKIIEKRQSVAFWCNPISGHATLYWYQQILGQGPKLLIQFQNNGVVDDSQLPKDRFSAERLKGVDSTLKIQPAKLEDSAVYLCASSHTAGGPLSGYEQYFGPGTRLTVT.

Comments on this clone: One end of the junction varies from germline; a read error may be responsible. The CDR3 DNA reads TGTGCCGGCAGGGGACGGGAGGGGAATGAGCAGTTCTTC. It codes for CAGRGREGNEQFF. This sequence joins TRBV9 and TRBJ2-1; 8 positions agree with TRBD2. The CDR3 extends over 13 amino acids. CDR1 and CDR2 (germline): SGDLS, YYNGEE.

This clone was recorded only once. J is TRBJ1-1 and V is TRBV4-1, with 7 positions matching TRBD1. From germline, CDR1 is MGHRA and CDR2 YSYEKL. This CDR3 has 16 amino acids. J was trimmed by 0 bases and V by 0 bases; bases with no gene match: 4. The CDR3 protein is CASSQDPGGMNTEAFF. The CDR3 DNA reads TGCGCCAGCAGCCAAGACCCAGGGGGGATGAACACTGAAGCTTTCTTT.

This clone was observed a handful of times. The chain is built from TRBV5-6 and TRBJ2-7; no definite D call. Between the trimmed V and J ends, which lost 4 bases and 7 bases, there was a span of 12 bases. The CDR3 sequence is 12 residues long. Germline CDR1 and CDR2: SGHDT and YYEEEE. The CDR3 region is CASSASIGEQYF. DNA for the CDR3: TGTGCCAGCAGCGCCTCTATCGGGGAGCAGTACTTC.

The chain recombines TRBV2 with TRBJ2-1; 7 nucleotides match TRBD2. The V and J ends lost 1 base and 7 bases, in that order; junction bases with no gene match: 7. CDR1 is SNHLY, CDR2 FYNNEI, per germline. CDR3 length equals 15 residues. The CDR3 loop is CASSEGGEGGNEQFF. The CDR3 region has the DNA TGTGCCAGCAGTGAAGGGGGGGAGGGTGGAAATGAGCAGTTCTTC. Looking up the rest from reference TRBV2 and TRBJ2-1 gives the full variable domain: EPEVTQTPSHQVTQMGQEVILRCVPISNHLYFYWYRQILGQKVEFLVSFYNNEISEKSEIFDDQFSVERPDGSNFTLKIRSTKLEDSAMYFCASSEGGEGGNEQFFGPGTRLTVL.

V and J are TRBV5-6 and TRBJ2-1; 8 nucleotides match TRBD1. Trimming cost V 2 bases and J 8 bases; bases outside gene matches: 3. CDR3 size: 13 residues. Germline CDR1 reads SGHDT; CDR2 reads YYEEEE. The CDR3 loop reads CASSLGQGDEQFF. CDR3 DNA: TGTGCCAGCAGCTTAGGACAGGGCGATGAGCAGTTCTTC.

This clone was seen once. This chain joins TRBV7-9 and TRBJ1-1; 7 bases agree with TRBD1. CDR1 is SEHNR, CDR2 FQNEAQ, per germline (reference sequence). V dropped 3 bases and J dropped 11; count of bases not matched to a gene: 9. This CDR3 has 13 residues. The CDR3 DNA reads as TGTGCCAGCAGCTTCACCAGGGGGTCGGAGGCTTTCTTT. It yields the protein CASSFTRGSEAFF.